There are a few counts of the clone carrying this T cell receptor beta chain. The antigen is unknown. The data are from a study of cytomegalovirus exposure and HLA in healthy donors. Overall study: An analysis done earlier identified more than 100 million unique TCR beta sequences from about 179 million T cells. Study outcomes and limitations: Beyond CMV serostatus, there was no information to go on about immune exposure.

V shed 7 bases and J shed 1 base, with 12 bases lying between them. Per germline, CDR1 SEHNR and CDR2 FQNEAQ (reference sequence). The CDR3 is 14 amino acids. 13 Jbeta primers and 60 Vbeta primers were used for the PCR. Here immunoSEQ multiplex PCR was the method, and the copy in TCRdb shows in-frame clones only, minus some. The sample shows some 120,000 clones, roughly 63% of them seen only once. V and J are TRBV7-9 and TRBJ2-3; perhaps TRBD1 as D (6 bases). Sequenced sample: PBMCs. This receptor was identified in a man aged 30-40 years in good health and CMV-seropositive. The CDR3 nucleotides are TGTGCCAGCAAGCGGACAGCTGGCACAGATACGCAGTATTTT. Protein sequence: CASKRTAGTDTQYF.